This T cell receptor (beta chain) was sequenced for a study of blood T cell repertoires in COVID-19. In the study overall: The samples span acute and convalescent COVID-19 from the United States, Italy and Spain. The cDNA or gDNA used as material had been derived from T cells, B-cell-depleted T cells, or PBMCs.

Clones were sequenced by immunoSEQ multiplex PCR, and TCRdb holds only the in-frame ones, with some missing. The sample lists 50,000 to 65,000 clones; around 89% were seen once. J was trimmed by 4 bases and V by 0 bases; bases with no gene match: 7. This CDR3 contains 16 residues. Germline assignment: CDR1 MNHEY and CDR2 SVGAGI. The specimen sequenced was peripheral blood. V is TRBV6-5 and J is TRBJ2-3; the match to TRBD1 covers 7 bases. This sequence was found in a human donor in a cohort sampled during active COVID-19. Written as DNA, the CDR3 is TGTGCCAGCAGTTACTCGAAAGGGGGCCTGCCAGATACGCAGTATTTT. Protein sequence: CASSYSKGGLPDTQYF.